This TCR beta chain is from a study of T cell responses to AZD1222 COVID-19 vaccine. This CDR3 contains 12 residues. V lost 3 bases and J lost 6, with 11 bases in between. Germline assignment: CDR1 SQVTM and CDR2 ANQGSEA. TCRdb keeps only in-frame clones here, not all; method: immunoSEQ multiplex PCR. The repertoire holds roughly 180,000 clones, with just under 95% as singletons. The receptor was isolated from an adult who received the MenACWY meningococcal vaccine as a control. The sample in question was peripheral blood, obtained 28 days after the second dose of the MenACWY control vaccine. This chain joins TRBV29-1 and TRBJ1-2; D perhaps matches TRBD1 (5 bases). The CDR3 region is CSVEIGVNGYTF. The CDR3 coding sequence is TGCAGCGTTGAGATAGGGGTGAATGGCTACACCTTC.